One sample yielded the 5 T cell receptor beta chains listed below, sequenced in a study of blood T cell repertoires in COVID-19. Method: immunoSEQ multiplex PCR; TCRdb's copy keeps in-frame clones and lacks some. The repertoire includes some 30,000 clones, about 82% of them detected once, and 5.5% to 8.5% sits in the top ten. Material for sequencing was peripheral blood. Every receptor here comes from a man in his 60s with active COVID-19.

A single count supports this clone. The chain employs TRBV6-5 and TRBJ2-7; possibly TRBD1 for D (6 bases). The CDR3 covers 12 residues. Germline V CDR1 and CDR2: MNHEY, SVGAGI. V lost 6 bases, J lost 4 bases, and 10 bases lay in between. This chain's CDR3 is CASSLDRYEQYF. The CDR3 DNA sequence: TGTGCCAGCAGCCTTGACAGGTACGAGCAGTACTTC.

This chain joins TRBV28 and TRBJ2-7, with D possibly TRBD1 on 6 matching bases. In germline, CDR1 is MDHEN, CDR2 SYDVKM. Deletions cut 5 bases from V and 3 bases from J, with 23 bases between. The CDR3 runs 17 residues. The CDR3 protein is CASSPYSTQGFNYEQYF. The CDR3 nucleotides read TGTGCCAGCAGTCCCTACTCCACACAGGGCTTTAACTACGAGCAGTACTTC.

V is TRBV27 and J is TRBJ1-1, with 7 bases aligning to TRBD1. Germline V gene lookup returns CDR1 MNHEY and CDR2 SMNVEV (reference sequence). The CDR3 extends over 15 amino acids. V lost 5 bases, J lost 5 bases, and 11 bases stayed unmatched. The CDR3, as DNA: TGTGCCAGCAGTCTTCGACAGGGTAGGGGAACTGAAGCTTTCTTT. This sequence encodes CASSLRQGRGTEAFF.

The chain uses TRBV10-3 and TRBJ2-7; TRBD1 matches 10 bases. The CDR3 runs to 14 residues. Germline values: CDR1 ENHRY, CDR2 SYGVKD. The trim removed 10 bases at V and 1 base at J, leaving 7 bases unmatched. CDR3 residues: CATSGQGGSYEQYF. The DNA for the CDR3 is TGTGCCACCTCAGGACAGGGGGGATCCTACGAGCAGTACTTC.

J is TRBJ2-7 and V is TRBV5-4, with a tentative D call TRBD2 (6 bases). This CDR3 comprises 15 residues. The V end was cut by 0 bases, the J end by 0 bases, with 10 bases between. CDR1 is SGHNT and CDR2 is YYREEE in the germline V gene (reference sequence). The CDR3 DNA reads TGTGCCAGCAGCTTGGGACCCGGGAGCTCCTACGAGCAGTACTTC. It is translated as CASSLGPGSSYEQYF.